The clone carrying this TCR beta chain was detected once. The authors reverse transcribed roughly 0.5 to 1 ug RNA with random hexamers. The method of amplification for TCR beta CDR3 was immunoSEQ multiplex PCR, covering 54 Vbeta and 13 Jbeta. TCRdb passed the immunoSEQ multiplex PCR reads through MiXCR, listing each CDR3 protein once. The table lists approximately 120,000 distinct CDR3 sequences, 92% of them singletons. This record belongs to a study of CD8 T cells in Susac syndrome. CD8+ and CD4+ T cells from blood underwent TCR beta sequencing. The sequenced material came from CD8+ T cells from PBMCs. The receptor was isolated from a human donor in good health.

The CDR3 reads CASRPIGQGGSYGYTF. The DNA for the CDR3 is TGTGCCAGCAGGCCCATCGGACAGGGAGGCAGCTATGGCTACACCTTC. The chain recombines TRBV6-2 or TRBV6-3 with TRBJ1-2; TRBD1 matches at 8 bases. The germline V gene has CDR1 MNHEY and CDR2 SVGEGT. J was trimmed by 4 bases and V by 6 bases; bases with no gene match: 13. There are 16 residues in the CDR3.